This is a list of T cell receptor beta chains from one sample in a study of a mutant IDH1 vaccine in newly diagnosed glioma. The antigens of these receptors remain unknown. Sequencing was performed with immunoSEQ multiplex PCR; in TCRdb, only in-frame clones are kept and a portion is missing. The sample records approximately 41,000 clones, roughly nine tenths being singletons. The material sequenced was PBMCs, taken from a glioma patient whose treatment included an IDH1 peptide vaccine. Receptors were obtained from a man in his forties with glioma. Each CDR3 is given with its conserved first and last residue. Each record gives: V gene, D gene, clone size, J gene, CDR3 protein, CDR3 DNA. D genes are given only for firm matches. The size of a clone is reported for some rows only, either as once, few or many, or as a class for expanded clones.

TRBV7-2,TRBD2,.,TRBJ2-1,CASRRLTSETYNEQFF,TGTGCCAGCAGGCGCTTGACTAGCGAGACCTACAATGAGCAGTTCTTC
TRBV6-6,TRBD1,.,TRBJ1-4,CASSEGQLHNEKLFF,TGTGCCAGCAGCGAGGGACAGCTTCATAATGAAAAACTGTTTTTT
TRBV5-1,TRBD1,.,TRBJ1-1,CASSLRQGAPNTEAFF,TGCGCCAGCAGCCTACGACAGGGGGCGCCGAACACTGAAGCTTTCTTT
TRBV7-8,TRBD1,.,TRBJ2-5,CASSFPLTGTGTQETQYF,TGTGCCAGCAGCTTTCCTCTAACCGGGACAGGGACTCAAGAGACCCAGTACTTC
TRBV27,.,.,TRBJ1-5,CASGGQGNQPQHF,TGTGCCAGTGGGGGGCAGGGCAATCAGCCCCAGCATTTT
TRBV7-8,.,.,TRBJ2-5,CASSGIWLLKTQYF,TGTGCCAGCAGCGGAATTTGGCTTTTGAAGACCCAGTACTTC
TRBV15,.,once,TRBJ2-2,CATSARDFITGELFF,TGTGCCACCAGCGCTCGGGACTTCATCACCGGGGAGCTGTTTTTT
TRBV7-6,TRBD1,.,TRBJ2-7,CASSLSTGADEQYF,TGTGCCAGCAGCCTATCGACAGGGGCTGACGAGCAGTACTTC
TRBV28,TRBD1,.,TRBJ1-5,CASSLTGGWQPQHF,TGTGCCAGCAGTTTAACAGGGGGCTGGCAGCCCCAGCATTTT
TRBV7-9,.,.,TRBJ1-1,CASMEEPWNTEAFF,TGTGCCAGCATGGAGGAACCGTGGAACACTGAAGCTTTCTTT
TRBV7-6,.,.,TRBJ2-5,CASSLGVRVETQYF,TGTGCCAGCAGCTTAGGTGTCAGGGTGGAGACCCAGTACTTC
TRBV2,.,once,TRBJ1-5,CASSGDGGGGQPQHF,TGTGCCAGCAGTGGGGACGGGGGGGGCGGTCAGCCCCAGCATTTT
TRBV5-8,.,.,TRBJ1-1,CASSLGGYRGEAFF,TGTGCCAGCAGCTTGGGCGGGTACCGTGGTGAAGCTTTCTTT
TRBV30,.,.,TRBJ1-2,CAWSSENGYTF,TGTGCCTGGAGTTCAGAGAATGGCTACACCTTC
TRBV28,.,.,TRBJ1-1,CASSTGLRGITEAFF,TGTGCCAGCAGCACAGGGCTGAGAGGGATCACTGAAGCTTTCTTT
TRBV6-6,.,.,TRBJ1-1,CASSYPQTVYLTEAFF,TGTGCCAGCAGTTACCCGCAAACAGTGTACCTCACTGAAGCTTTCTTT
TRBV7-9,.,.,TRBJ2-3,CASSLTRDTQYF,TGTGCCAGCAGCTTGACGAGGGATACGCAGTATTTT
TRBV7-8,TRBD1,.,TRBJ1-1,CASSYTGGPLPTEAFF,TGTGCCAGCAGCTACACAGGGGGCCCTCTTCCCACTGAAGCTTTCTTT
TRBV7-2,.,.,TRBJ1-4,CASSRGGATNEKLFF,TGTGCCAGCAGCCGCGGGGGGGCAACTAATGAAAAACTGTTTTTT
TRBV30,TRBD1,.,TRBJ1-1,CAWSGINTGAENTEAFF,TGTGCCTGGAGTGGAATTAACACAGGGGCCGAGAACACTGAAGCTTTCTTT
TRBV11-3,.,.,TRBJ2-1,CASSFNNYNEQFF,TGTGCCAGCAGCTTCAACAACTACAATGAGCAGTTCTTC
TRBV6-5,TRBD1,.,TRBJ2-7,CASSPDRLSSYEQYF,TGTGCCAGCAGCCCGGACAGGCTAAGCTCCTACGAGCAGTACTTC
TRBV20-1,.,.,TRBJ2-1,CSSGPYNEQFF,TGCAGTAGCGGTCCCTACAATGAGCAGTTCTTC
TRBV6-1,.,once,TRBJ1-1,CASSERPGSMNTEAFF,TGTGCCAGCAGTGAACGACCGGGCAGTATGAACACTGAAGCTTTCTTT
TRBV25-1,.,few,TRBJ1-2,CASTPSWWEGGHYGYTF,TGTGCCAGCACCCCCTCCTGGTGGGAAGGGGGTCACTATGGCTACACCTTC
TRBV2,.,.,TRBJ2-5,CASHPSRKETQYF,TGTGCCAGCCACCCCTCTAGAAAGGAGACCCAGTACTTC
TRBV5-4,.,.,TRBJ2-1,CASLLTGYNEQFF,TGTGCCAGCCTCCTGACAGGTTACAATGAGCAGTTCTTC
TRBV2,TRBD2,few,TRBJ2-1,CASTTSGTYNEQFF,TGTGCCAGCACAACTAGCGGGACTTACAATGAGCAGTTCTTC
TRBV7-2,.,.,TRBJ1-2,CASSSGPFYGYTF,TGTGCCAGCAGTTCTGGACCTTTCTATGGCTACACCTTC
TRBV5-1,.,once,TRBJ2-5,CASSLEGDGQETQYF,TGCGCCAGCAGCTTGGAGGGGGACGGGCAAGAGACCCAGTACTTC
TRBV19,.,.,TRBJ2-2,CASTPRELNTGELFF,TGTGCCAGTACACCCCGGGAACTCAACACCGGGGAGCTGTTTTTT
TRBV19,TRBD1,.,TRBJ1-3,CASSNRDRGRSGNTIYF,TGTGCCAGTAGTAACCGGGACAGGGGGCGAAGTGGAAACACCATATATTTT
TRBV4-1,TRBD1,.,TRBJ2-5,CASSQGQGFQETQYF,TGCGCCAGCAGCCAGGGACAGGGATTTCAAGAGACCCAGTACTTC
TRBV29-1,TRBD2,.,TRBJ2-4,CSVDTGLVGIQYF,TGCAGCGTTGATACCGGACTAGTTGGCATTCAGTACTTC
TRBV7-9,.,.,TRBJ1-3,CASSLRSLSSGNTIYF,TGTGCCAGCAGCTTACGCTCCTTATCCTCTGGAAACACCATATATTTT
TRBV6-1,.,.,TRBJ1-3,CASSRTISGGNTIYF,TGTGCCAGCAGTAGGACAATCTCGGGAGGAAACACCATATATTTT
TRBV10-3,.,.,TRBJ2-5,CAISELTAETQYF,TGTGCCATCAGTGAGCTGACTGCAGAGACCCAGTACTTC
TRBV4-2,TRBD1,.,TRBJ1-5,CASSQDVAGGTYSNQPQHF,TGTGCCAGCAGCCAAGATGTCGCAGGGGGAACCTATAGCAATCAGCCCCAGCATTTT
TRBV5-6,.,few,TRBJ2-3,CASSLGFSTDTQYF,TGTGCCAGCAGCTTGGGGTTTAGCACAGATACGCAGTATTTT
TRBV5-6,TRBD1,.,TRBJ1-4,CASSLGDRNEKLFF,TGTGCCAGCAGCTTGGGGGACAGGAATGAAAAACTGTTTTTT
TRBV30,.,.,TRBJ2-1,CAWSVRGRYNEQFF,TGTGCCTGGAGTGTACGGGGCAGGTACAATGAGCAGTTCTTC
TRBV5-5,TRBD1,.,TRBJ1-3,CASSYGQGVLSGNTIYF,TGTGCCAGCAGTTATGGACAGGGGGTACTCTCTGGAAACACCATATATTTT
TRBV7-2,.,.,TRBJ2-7,CASSFRDTYEQYF,TGTGCCAGCAGCTTCCGGGACACCTACGAGCAGTACTTC
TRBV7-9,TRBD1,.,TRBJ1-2,CASSPFQPQGALDYGYTF,TGTGCCAGCAGCCCTTTCCAACCACAGGGGGCTCTGGACTATGGCTACACCTTC
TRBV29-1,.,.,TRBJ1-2,CSVERFSGVSGYTF,TGCAGCGTTGAGCGATTCTCAGGTGTGTCTGGCTACACCTTC
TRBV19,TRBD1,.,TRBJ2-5,CASKQRTGLETQYF,TGTGCCAGTAAACAAAGGACAGGGTTAGAGACCCAGTACTTC
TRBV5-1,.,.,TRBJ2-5,CASSYQETQYF,TGCGCCAGCAGCTACCAAGAGACCCAGTACTTC
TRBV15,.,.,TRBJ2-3,CATNPGGREHEDTQYF,TGTGCCACCAACCCAGGGGGGCGGGAGCATGAAGATACGCAGTATTTT
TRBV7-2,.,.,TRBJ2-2,CASSFGRGDTGELFF,TGTGCCAGCAGCTTTGGCAGGGGTGACACCGGGGAGCTGTTTTTT